What follows are 17 T cell receptor beta chains derived from one specimen sequenced in a study of circulating CD8 cells and anti-PD-1 response in melanoma. Four subsets defined by PD-1 and/or TIGIT were sorted from live CD3+CD8+TCRalphabeta+ cells. Using approximately 15 ng of total RNA, TCR libraries were made with the QIAseq Immune Repertoire TCR panel. TCRdb used MiXCR to reprocess the reads, holding one entry per CDR3 protein. The table lists about 560 distinct CDR3 sequences, around 9.3% of them singletons. The sample in question was CD8+ T cells from PBMCs, obtained at baseline or after one month of anti-PD-1 therapy (not recorded which). These receptor sequences come from a human donor with melanoma.

This clonotype was detected a few times. The rearrangement joins TRBV28 to TRBJ1-2; D possibly corresponds to TRBD1 (6 bases). This CDR3 is 18 amino acids long. V gave up 5 bases and J gave up 1 base, with 23 bases separating them. Per germline, CDR1 MDHEN and CDR2 SYDVKM. CDR3: CASSPPPGGGRNNYGYTF. CDR3 DNA: TGTGCCAGCAGTCCTCCTCCCGGAGGGGGACGCAATAACTATGGCTACACCTTC.

The chain is built from TRBV7-2 and TRBJ1-5, with D hard to call. V was clipped by 1 base and J by 4 bases, with 11 bases between them. The germline V gene encodes CDR1 SGHTA and CDR2 FQGNSA. This CDR3 spans 15 amino acids. CDR3 DNA sequence: TGTGCCAGCAGCTTAGTGCATGCCCCGAATCAGCCCCAGCATTTT. As protein: CASSLVHAPNQPQHF.

In this sample, this clonotype turned up a few times. The V and J genes are TRBV20-1 and TRBJ2-5, with 10 nucleotides matching TRBD2. The CDR3 is 13 residues long. After removal of 5 bases from V and 4 bases from J, the junction contained 4 bases not matched to a gene. Germline V CDR1 and CDR2: DFQATT, SNEGSKA (reference sequence). The CDR3 region is CSAHQRGGETQYF. In nucleotides, the CDR3 is TGCAGTGCTCACCAGCGGGGGGGAGAGACCCAGTACTTC.

By sample share, this clonotype is medium-sized (0.01 to 0.1%). The V gene is TRBV2, the J gene TRBJ1-1; no clear D gene. This CDR3 spans 10 amino acids. The germline V gene encodes CDR1 SNHLY and CDR2 FYNNEI. V gave up 10 bases and J gave up 4 bases, with 7 bases separating them. The CDR3 loop reads CATAGTEAFF. The CDR3 DNA sequence: TGTGCCACCGCTGGCACTGAAGCTTTCTTT.

This clonotype is judged medium-sized. The chain joins TRBV28 to TRBJ2-7, with TRBD1 matching 7 bases. The germline CDR1 and CDR2 sequences are MDHEN and SYDVKM. The CDR3 covers 16 residues. The J segment lost 4 bases and the V segment lost 4 bases, leaving 13 bases of the junction unmatched. This chain's CDR3 is CASSSTGALWVYEQYF. DNA of the CDR3: TGTGCCAGCAGTTCAACAGGGGCCCTCTGGGTTTACGAGCAGTACTTC.

This clonotype turned up a few times. The J gene is TRBJ2-2, the V gene TRBV9, with D uncertain. The germline V gene encodes CDR1 SGDLS and CDR2 YYNGEE. This CDR3 region has 14 residues. Trimming stripped 0 bases from V and 15 bases from J, with 18 bases between. The CDR3 sequence: CASSVGLSADEVFF. The CDR3 nucleotides read TGTGCCAGCAGCGTAGGTCTGTCGGCGGATGAAGTGTTTTTT.

Note on this clonotype: Since a much larger clone is just one base distant, this may be a read error. DNA of the CDR3: TGTGCCAGCAGTTCAACAGGGGCCCTCTGGGTTTACAAGCAGTACTTC. Translated, it gives CASSSTGALWVYKQYF. The chain uses TRBV28 and TRBJ2-7, with 7 positions matching TRBD1. With V trimmed by 4 bases and J by 8 bases, 17 bases remained unmatched. CDR3 length equals 16 residues. CDR1 MDHEN and CDR2 SYDVKM come from the germline V gene. Full variable domain (missing parts from reference TRBV28 and TRBJ2-7): DVKVTQSSRYLVKRTGEKVFLECVQDMDHENMFWYRQDPGLGLRLIYFSYDVKMKEKGDIPEGYSVSREKKERFSLILESASTNQTSMYLCASSSTGALWVYKQYFGPGTRLTVT.

This clonotype is judged medium-sized. The chain is built from TRBV20-1 and TRBJ2-2; TRBD2 matches at 8 bases. The germline gives CDR1 DFQATT, CDR2 SNEGSKA (reference sequence). The CDR3 runs to 13 residues. Trimming removed 3 bases from V and 6 bases from J; junction bases left unmatched: 3. The CDR3 loop reads CSARGLESGELFF. For the CDR3, the DNA is TGCAGTGCTAGGGGACTAGAGTCCGGGGAGCTGTTTTTT.

This clonotype is medium-sized within its sample. The rearrangement uses TRBV27 and TRBJ2-7; 8 bases fit TRBD1. Germline V lookup: CDR1 MNHEY, CDR2 SMNVEV (reference sequence). V shed 1 base and J 4 bases; nucleotides not matched to a gene: 3. The CDR3 runs 14 residues. The CDR3 protein is CASSLYQGAYEQYF. CDR3 in DNA: TGTGCCAGCAGTTTATATCAGGGGGCGTACGAGCAGTACTTC.

In its sample, this clonotype ranks as medium-sized. This sequence joins TRBV25-1 and TRBJ2-3; D perhaps matches TRBD2 (6 bases). Germline V gene data show CDR1 as MGHDK and CDR2 as SYGVNS. V lost 1 base and J 4 bases, leaving 15 bases between the germline ends. This CDR3 comprises 16 residues. The CDR3 DNA reads as TGTGCCAGCAGTGAATTAGTTGCGGGGATGGCAGATACGCAGTATTTT. The encoded protein is CASSELVAGMADTQYF. Together with reference TRBV25-1 and TRBJ2-3, the CDR3 gives the full variable domain: EADIYQTPRYLVIGTGKKITLECSQTMGHDKMYWYQQDPGMELHLIHYSYGVNSTEKGDLSSESTVSRIRTEHFPLTLESARPSHTSQYLCASSELVAGMADTQYFGPGTRLTVL.

This clonotype is classed as medium-sized. The chain uses TRBV28 and TRBJ2-3; TRBD2 might be the D (5 bases). The CDR3 totals 13 residues. V was cut by 10 bases and J by 4 bases, with 15 bases left in between. The germline gives CDR1 MDHEN, CDR2 SYDVKM. The DNA of the CDR3 is TGTGCCATCTCAGAGGGTTGGTCAGATACGCAGTATTTT. Amino acids: CAISEGWSDTQYF. The full variable domain, with the rest looked up from reference TRBV28 and TRBJ2-3, is DVKVTQSSRYLVKRTGEKVFLECVQDMDHENMFWYRQDPGLGLRLIYFSYDVKMKEKGDIPEGYSVSREKKERFSLILESASTNQTSMYLCAISEGWSDTQYFGPGTRLTVL.

By sample fraction, this clonotype is medium-sized. This chain joins TRBV30 and TRBJ2-7; 8 bases line up with TRBD1. Germline loops: CDR1 GTSNPN, CDR2 SVGIG (reference sequence). J was trimmed by 7 bases and V by 3 bases; bases with no gene match: 5. This CDR3 has 12 amino acids. The CDR3 loop is CAWRKTGVEQYF. CDR3 nucleotide sequence: TGTGCCTGGAGAAAGACAGGGGTTGAGCAGTACTTC.

This clonotype occurred a few times. A read error may explain this, as a much larger clone is one base away. The chain carries TRBV20-1 and TRBJ2-7; D is tentatively TRBD1 or TRBD2 (6 bases each). Germline values: CDR1 DFQATT, CDR2 SNEGSKA (reference sequence). There are 13 residues in the CDR3. V was shortened by 5 bases and J by 2 bases, with 13 bases between the two germline ends. CDR3 residues: CSALSRGPYEQYF. DNA of the CDR3: TGCAGTGCTTTGAGCCGGGGGCCCTACGAGCAGTACTTC.

This clonotype is medium-sized by share. The chain links TRBV9 to TRBJ2-2; the match to TRBD1 covers 9 bases. Germline loops: CDR1 SGDLS, CDR2 YYNGEE. V was pared by 0 bases and J by 6 bases, with 3 bases of the junction left unmatched. The CDR3 sequence is 15 residues long. CDR3 loop: CASSVGGQGSGELFF. The CDR3 nucleotides read TGTGCCAGCAGCGTAGGAGGACAGGGGTCCGGGGAGCTGTTTTTT. The whole variable domain, remainder taken from reference TRBV9 and TRBJ2-2, is DSGVTQTPKHLITATGQRVTLRCSPRSGDLSVYWYQQSLDQGLQFLIQYYNGEERAKGNILERFSAQQFPDLHSELNLSSLELGDSALYFCASSVGGQGSGELFFGEGSRLTVL.

By share, this clonotype ranks as large (0.1 to 1%). The chain links TRBV19 to TRBJ1-1, with D perhaps matching TRBD1 (6 bases). This CDR3 spans 14 amino acids. The germline V gene encodes CDR1 LNHDA and CDR2 SQIVND (reference sequence). V was trimmed by 11 bases and J by 3 bases, leaving 19 bases between them. This CDR3 is CAVRRGAWDTEAFF. In DNA form, the CDR3 reads TGTGCCGTGAGGCGGGGGGCATGGGACACTGAAGCTTTCTTT.

This clonotype is deemed medium-sized. This sequence joins TRBV5-4 and TRBJ1-2; D remains ambiguous. Germline V gene lookup returns CDR1 SGHNT and CDR2 YYREEE (reference sequence). V was shortened by 2 bases and J by 2 bases, with 10 bases between the two germline ends. The CDR3 runs 14 residues. CDR3 nucleotide sequence: TGTGCCAGCAGCTTCGGTGCCAGGAACTATGGCTACACCTTC. Amino acid sequence: CASSFGARNYGYTF.

This chain connects TRBV28 to TRBJ2-3; 9 nucleotides line up with TRBD2. CDR3 size: 16 residues. V trimming: 8 bases; J trimming: 2 bases; junction bases outside the gene matches: 11. The germline V gene has CDR1 MDHEN and CDR2 SYDVKM. CDR3 sequence reads: CASYGSGGSFTDTQYF. The CDR3 DNA follows: TGTGCCAGCTATGGTAGCGGGGGCTCTTTCACAGATACGCAGTATTTT.